This TCR beta chain emerged from a study of T cell responses to AZD1222 COVID-19 vaccine. Here immunoSEQ multiplex PCR was the method, and the copy in TCRdb shows in-frame clones only, minus some. The repertoire holds over 110,000 clones, with about 90% as singletons. V dropped 1 base and J dropped 6 bases, with 18 bases sitting between them. In germline, CDR1 is GTSNPN, CDR2 SVGIG (reference sequence). This CDR3 comprises 16 residues. General study points: In all cases, repertoires were sampled only after the peak T cell response. Close to half of all spike-specific TCRs reportedly target regions of the variants that are unmutated.

In regard to this clone: Its cognate antigen is unknown.

The gene calls are TRBV30 and TRBJ1-4; D possibly corresponds to TRBD1 (6 bases). The TCR was taken from an adult who received the AZD1222 COVID-19 vaccine. The specimen comprised peripheral blood, sampled 28 days after the second AZD1222 dose. The CDR3 nucleotides are TGTGCCTGGAGTGGGGGGCGCCCCAACTCTGATGAAAAACTGTTTTTT. Translation: CAWSGGRPNSDEKLFF.